The present T cell receptor beta chain was sequenced within a study of T cell changes during pregnancy in multiple sclerosis. Clones were sequenced by immunoSEQ multiplex PCR, and TCRdb holds only the in-frame ones, with some missing. The sample lists approximately 93,000 clones; under 95% were seen once. With 5 bases clipped from V and 0 bases from J, the junction kept 8 bases outside the gene matches. The CDR3 loop spans 17 amino acids. Per the germline V gene, CDR1 is SGHRS and CDR2 is YFSETQ. The TCR was taken from a female donor in good health, enrolled as a control in a pregnancy study. The input for sequencing was peripheral blood, taken in the first trimester of pregnancy. The chain has TRBV5-1 and TRBJ2-6, with 7 bases lining up with TRBD1. CDR3 in amino acids: CASRGTVKDSGANVLTF. The CDR3 coding sequence is TGCGCCAGCAGAGGGACAGTGAAAGACTCTGGGGCCAACGTCCTGACTTTC.